This is a list of T cell receptor beta chains from one sample in a study of regulatory T cells in long-lasting Graves disease. From the multiplex PCR reads, TCRdb called clonotypes with MiXCR, one entry per CDR3 protein. The sample contains about 430,000 distinct CDR3 sequences, 15% of which appear only once. Separately, the same data were catalogued under a study of T cells in Graves' hyperthyroidism and ophthalmopathy.

The sequences come from peripheral blood mononuclear cells (PBMCs), collected at new diagnosis, from a patient treated with antithyroid drugs. These receptors were taken from a middle-aged woman with Graves disease. The CDR3 runs from the conserved cysteine through the conserved F or W. The D gene is left open where the match is weak. Size is omitted from some rows. Given values are once, few, many or a class for expanded clones.

CDR3 DNA: TGTGCCACCAGTGATTATGCGGCGAATGAGCAGTTCTTC
CDR3 protein: CATSDYAANEQFF
V gene: TRBV24-1
J gene: TRBJ2-1
D gene: -
clone size: many

CDR3 DNA: TGTGCCAGCAGCCCACCCGGGCGGATAAACATTCAGTACTTC
CDR3 protein: CASSPPGRINIQYF
V gene: TRBV13
J gene: TRBJ2-4
D gene: -
clone size: -

CDR3 DNA: TGTGCCAGCAGTTCTTACTCTAGCGAGTGGAACGGGGAGCTGTTTTTT
CDR3 protein: CASSSYSSEWNGELFF
V gene: TRBV27
J gene: TRBJ2-2
D gene: -
clone size: few

CDR3 DNA: TGTGCCAGCAGCACAGGGACAGGGGATGAAGCTTTCTTT
CDR3 protein: CASSTGTGDEAFF
V gene: TRBV13
J gene: TRBJ1-1
D gene: TRBD1
clone size: -

CDR3 DNA: TGTGCCAGCAGTTCGGGGGCAGGGGGGGTGGATCAGCCCCAGCATTTT
CDR3 protein: CASSSGAGGVDQPQHF
V gene: TRBV27
J gene: TRBJ1-5
D gene: TRBD1
clone size: few

CDR3 DNA: TGCGCCAGCAGCCCCCTGGTTAGCGGATACAATGAGCAGTTCTTC
CDR3 protein: CASSPLVSGYNEQFF
V gene: TRBV5-1
J gene: TRBJ2-1
D gene: -
clone size: many

CDR3 DNA: TGTGCCAGCAGCTTAGCGATGGTCGGACCATGGACGCAGTATTTT
CDR3 protein: CASSLAMVGPWTQYF
V gene: TRBV7-9
J gene: TRBJ2-3
D gene: -
clone size: few

CDR3 DNA: TGTAGTGCCGTAAGCGACAACCGGATCTCTGGAAACACCATATATTTT
CDR3 protein: CSAVSDNRISGNTIYF
V gene: TRBV20-1
J gene: TRBJ1-3
D gene: -
clone size: -

CDR3 DNA: TGTGCCACTTCAAGGGTAGCGGTTAACCAAGAGACCCAGTACTTC
CDR3 protein: CATSRVAVNQETQYF
V gene: TRBV19
J gene: TRBJ2-5
D gene: -
clone size: -

CDR3 DNA: TGTGCCAGCAGCGTCGGGGTAACGAACACCGGGGAGCTGTTTTTT
CDR3 protein: CASSVGVTNTGELFF
V gene: TRBV9
J gene: TRBJ2-2
D gene: -
clone size: few

CDR3 DNA: TGTGCCAGCACCAAGGGGGTAGCGGGAGGGGGTCAAGAGACCCAGTACTTC
CDR3 protein: CASTKGVAGGGQETQYF
V gene: TRBV2
J gene: TRBJ2-5
D gene: TRBD2
clone size: -

CDR3 DNA: TGTGCCACCAGCTCAGACCGGTCCGCCGGGGGGTCACCCCTCCACTTT
CDR3 protein: CATSSDRSAGGSPLHF
V gene: TRBV15
J gene: TRBJ1-6
D gene: -
clone size: many

CDR3 DNA: TGTGCCAGCAGCGACAGGGGGCCCCCCTACGAGCAGTACTTC
CDR3 protein: CASSDRGPPYEQYF
V gene: TRBV28
J gene: TRBJ2-7
D gene: TRBD1
clone size: many

CDR3 DNA: TGTGCCAGCAGTTCTCGGGGTGAGGGAGGTGAAAAACTGTTTTTT
CDR3 protein: CASSSRGEGGEKLFF
V gene: TRBV27
J gene: TRBJ1-4
D gene: -
clone size: many

CDR3 DNA: TGTGCCAGCAGCAACCGGGACGTACTCGGCGAGCAGTACTTC
CDR3 protein: CASSNRDVLGEQYF
V gene: TRBV13
J gene: TRBJ2-7
D gene: -
clone size: many

CDR3 DNA: TGTGCCAGCAGCTTAGGCATGAGCGGGAGGTCCCGGTACACCGGGGAGCTGTTTTTT
CDR3 protein: CASSLGMSGRSRYTGELFF
V gene: TRBV11-3
J gene: TRBJ2-2
D gene: TRBD2
clone size: many

CDR3 DNA: TGTGCCAGCAGGGGAGGGACTCCCTCCCGGTACTTC
CDR3 protein: CASRGGTPSRYF
V gene: TRBV12-3/TRBV12-4
J gene: TRBJ2-5
D gene: TRBD2
clone size: many

CDR3 DNA: TGTGCCAGTAGTATCCTCGCGATCTTGGGTCCAGCGAACACTGAAGCTTTCTTT
CDR3 protein: CASSILAILGPANTEAFF
V gene: TRBV19
J gene: TRBJ1-1
D gene: -
clone size: many

CDR3 DNA: TGTGCCAGCAGTGCTTGGCTAGCGGGAGGCGAAGAGACCCAGTACTTC
CDR3 protein: CASSAWLAGGEETQYF
V gene: TRBV27
J gene: TRBJ2-5
D gene: TRBD2
clone size: many

CDR3 DNA: TGTGCCAGCAGCAAGGTAGCGAGCACAGATACGCAGTATTTT
CDR3 protein: CASSKVASTDTQYF
V gene: TRBV11-3
J gene: TRBJ2-3
D gene: -
clone size: many

CDR3 DNA: TGTGCCAGCAGCGCCCGGGACAGTCCGACCGAGCAGTACTTC
CDR3 protein: CASSARDSPTEQYF
V gene: TRBV9
J gene: TRBJ2-7
D gene: TRBD1
clone size: few

CDR3 DNA: TGTGCCAGCAGGCCAACCGGGGGAGGTTACAATGAGCAGTTCTTC
CDR3 protein: CASRPTGGGYNEQFF
V gene: TRBV28
J gene: TRBJ2-1
D gene: -
clone size: many

CDR3 DNA: TGTGCCAGCAGCAGCCGGGACCCGGGACCGAGTGACGAGCAGTACTTC
CDR3 protein: CASSSRDPGPSDEQYF
V gene: TRBV7-9
J gene: TRBJ2-7
D gene: -
clone size: many

CDR3 DNA: TGTGCCACAGGGAGGGGTTACTACGAGCAGTACTTC
CDR3 protein: CATGRGYYEQYF
V gene: TRBV6-1
J gene: TRBJ2-7
D gene: TRBD2
clone size: few

CDR3 DNA: TGTGCCAGTAGTACAACTAGACAGGGTTATGGCTACACCTTC
CDR3 protein: CASSTTRQGYGYTF
V gene: TRBV19
J gene: TRBJ1-2
D gene: TRBD1
clone size: few

CDR3 DNA: TGTGCCAGCAGTGAAGTAGGGGAGCAGTACTTC
CDR3 protein: CASSEVGEQYF
V gene: TRBV2
J gene: TRBJ2-7
D gene: -
clone size: many

CDR3 DNA: TGTGCCAGCAGCTTCCAGGTGGGGACAGGGGGCTACGAGCAGTACTTC
CDR3 protein: CASSFQVGTGGYEQYF
V gene: TRBV7-9
J gene: TRBJ2-7
D gene: TRBD1
clone size: -

CDR3 DNA: TGTGCCAGCACGCCTCGGGACAGTTCCTACGAGCAGTACTTC
CDR3 protein: CASTPRDSSYEQYF
V gene: TRBV6-1
J gene: TRBJ2-7
D gene: TRBD1
clone size: -

CDR3 DNA: TGTGCCAGCAGCCACCCCCCCCGGGAGGGTGACAATGAGCAGTTCTTC
CDR3 protein: CASSHPPREGDNEQFF
V gene: TRBV14
J gene: TRBJ2-1
D gene: TRBD2
clone size: many

CDR3 DNA: TGTGCCAGCAGGACGACACGTTCACCCCTCCACTTT
CDR3 protein: CASRTTRSPLHF
V gene: TRBV6-1
J gene: TRBJ1-6
D gene: -
clone size: many

CDR3 DNA: TGTGCCAGCAGTTTAGTTCTAGGGACGGTGCGCACCGGGGAGCTGTTTTTT
CDR3 protein: CASSLVLGTVRTGELFF
V gene: TRBV12-3/TRBV12-4
J gene: TRBJ2-2
D gene: -
clone size: -

CDR3 DNA: TGTGCCAGCAGCTTATTGGGGACGCTAGTGGATACGCAGTATTTT
CDR3 protein: CASSLLGTLVDTQYF
V gene: TRBV7-2
J gene: TRBJ2-3
D gene: -
clone size: many

CDR3 DNA: TGCGCCAGCAGCTTGGTGTCGGGATCGCAAGAGACCCAGTACTTC
CDR3 protein: CASSLVSGSQETQYF
V gene: TRBV5-1
J gene: TRBJ2-5
D gene: -
clone size: few

CDR3 DNA: TGCGCCAGCAGCCAAATCGGCAGGAGGGAGGTCAATGAGCAGTTCTTC
CDR3 protein: CASSQIGRREVNEQFF
V gene: TRBV4-1
J gene: TRBJ2-1
D gene: -
clone size: -

CDR3 DNA: TGTGCCAGCAGTATGGTCGGACAGTATGGCTACACCTTC
CDR3 protein: CASSMVGQYGYTF
V gene: TRBV28
J gene: TRBJ1-2
D gene: -
clone size: many

CDR3 DNA: TGTGCCAGCAGTTTAGTGGGGGGCGCCGGGACCGGGGAGCTGTTTTTT
CDR3 protein: CASSLVGGAGTGELFF
V gene: TRBV28
J gene: TRBJ2-2
D gene: -
clone size: many

CDR3 DNA: TGTGCCAGCAGCTTAGAGCCTAGCGGGAGCCCCGAGCAGTACTTC
CDR3 protein: CASSLEPSGSPEQYF
V gene: TRBV7-8
J gene: TRBJ2-7
D gene: TRBD2
clone size: many

CDR3 DNA: TGTGCCACCTCCTTCGGAAGGAACACTGAAGCTTTCTTT
CDR3 protein: CATSFGRNTEAFF
V gene: TRBV6-1
J gene: TRBJ1-1
D gene: -
clone size: many

CDR3 DNA: TGTGCCAGCAGTCCGACAAACCTCCGGGGAGGGTCTACGCAGTATTTT
CDR3 protein: CASSPTNLRGGSTQYF
V gene: TRBV28
J gene: TRBJ2-3
D gene: TRBD2
clone size: few

CDR3 DNA: TGCAGTGCTAGAAGAACAGGGCAGGATAATTCACCCCTCCACTTT
CDR3 protein: CSARRTGQDNSPLHF
V gene: TRBV20-1
J gene: TRBJ1-6
D gene: -
clone size: many

CDR3 DNA: TGTGCCAGCAGCTTGGTAGCGGATCAAGAGACCCAGTACTTC
CDR3 protein: CASSLVADQETQYF
V gene: TRBV7-8
J gene: TRBJ2-5
D gene: -
clone size: many

CDR3 DNA: TGTGCCAGCGGACCTAGCGGGAGACCTGAGACCCAGTACTTC
CDR3 protein: CASGPSGRPETQYF
V gene: TRBV2
J gene: TRBJ2-5
D gene: TRBD2
clone size: -